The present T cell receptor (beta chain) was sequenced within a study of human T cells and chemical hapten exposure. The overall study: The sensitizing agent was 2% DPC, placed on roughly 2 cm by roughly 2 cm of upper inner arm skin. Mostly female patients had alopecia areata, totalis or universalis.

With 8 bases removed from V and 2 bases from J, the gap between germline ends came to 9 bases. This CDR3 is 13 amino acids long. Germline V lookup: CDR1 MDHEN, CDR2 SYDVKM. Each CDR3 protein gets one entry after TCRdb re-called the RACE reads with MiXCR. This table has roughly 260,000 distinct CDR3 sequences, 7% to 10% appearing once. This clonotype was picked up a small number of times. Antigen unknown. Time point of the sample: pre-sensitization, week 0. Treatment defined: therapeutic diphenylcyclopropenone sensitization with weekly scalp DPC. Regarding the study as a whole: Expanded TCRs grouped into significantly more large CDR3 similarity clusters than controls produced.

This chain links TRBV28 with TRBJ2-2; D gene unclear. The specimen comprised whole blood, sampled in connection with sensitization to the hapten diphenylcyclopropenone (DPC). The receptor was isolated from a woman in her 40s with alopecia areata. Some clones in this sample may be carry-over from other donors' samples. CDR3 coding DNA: TGTGCCAGCCAAAGCCAAAACACCGGGGAGCTGTTTTTT. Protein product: CASQSQNTGELFF. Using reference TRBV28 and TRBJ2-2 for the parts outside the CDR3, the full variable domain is DVKVTQSSRYLVKRTGEKVFLECVQDMDHENMFWYRQDPGLGLRLIYFSYDVKMKEKGDIPEGYSVSREKKERFSLILESASTNQTSMYLCASQSQNTGELFFGEGSRLTVL.